This is a list of T cell receptor beta chains from one sample in a study of blood T cell repertoires in COVID-19. The repertoire was sequenced with immunoSEQ multiplex PCR; TCRdb's copy has only in-frame clones and lacks some. This table holds almost 400,000 clones, approximately 90% found once. Sequenced input: PBMCs or T cells enriched from blood (not recorded which). These receptors were obtained from a woman in her thirties with acute COVID-19. Both conserved end residues are part of each CDR3. The D gene is left open where the match is weak. Clone size, where shown, is once, few, many, or a class for clones that have expanded.

j_call,v_call,d_call,clone_size,cdr3_nt,cdr3_aa
TRBJ2-3,TRBV24-1,TRBD2,-,TGTGCCACCAGCTTTAGCGGGAAGAGCACAGATACGCAGTATTTT,CATSFSGKSTDTQYF
TRBJ2-1,TRBV7-3,-,-,TGTGCCAGCAGCTTTTGTTATCTCCGGGAGAAAGACTACAATGAGCAGTTCTTC,CASSFCYLREKDYNEQFF
TRBJ2-1,TRBV24-1,TRBD1,-,TGTGCCACCAGTGATTCCTCACAGGGGCGGAATGAGCAGTTCTTC,CATSDSSQGRNEQFF
TRBJ2-3,TRBV7-2,-,-,TGTGCCAGCAGCTTAATTCGGGGGACAGATACGCAGTATTTT,CASSLIRGTDTQYF
TRBJ1-1,TRBV2,-,-,TGTGCCAGCAGTGAGCAGGGGCAGGGGGCTTTCTTT,CASSEQGQGAFF
TRBJ2-7,TRBV5-6,-,-,TGTGCCAGCAGCTTGGTGGGGGCCCAATCCTACTACGAGCAGTACTTC,CASSLVGAQSYYEQYF
TRBJ2-4,TRBV12-5,-,-,TGTGCTAGTGGTTTGGTAGAACTGAGGAACATTCAGTACTTC,CASGLVELRNIQYF
TRBJ1-4,TRBV18,TRBD1,-,TGTGCCAGCTCCCTTTCGACAGGGGGCCTTGAAAAACTGTTTTTT,CASSLSTGGLEKLFF
TRBJ2-6,TRBV9,TRBD1,-,TGTGCCAGCAGCGGGCCGGGACAGGGTTTATCTGGGGCCAACGTCCTGACTTTC,CASSGPGQGLSGANVLTF
TRBJ1-1,TRBV6-9,-,-,TGTGCCAGCAGTTCTAACTTGAACACTGAAGCTTTCTTT,CASSSNLNTEAFF
TRBJ1-3,TRBV9,-,-,TGTGCCAGCAGCGTCAACGGACATACTGGAAACACCATATATTTT,CASSVNGHTGNTIYF
TRBJ1-3,TRBV5-1,TRBD1,once,TGCGCCAGCAGCTATGGGGGACAGGGGCTTTCTGGAAACACCATATATTTT,CASSYGGQGLSGNTIYF
TRBJ2-3,TRBV3-1/TRBV3-2,-,-,TGTGCCAGCAGCCAACTAGCTGTTATCACAGATACGCAGTATTTT,CASSQLAVITDTQYF
TRBJ2-2,TRBV7-3,-,-,TGTGCCAGCAGCTTAAATCCGGTGAACACCGGGGAGCTGTTTTTT,CASSLNPVNTGELFF
TRBJ2-3,TRBV3-1/TRBV3-2,-,-,TGTGCCAGCAGCCAAGCCGGGATCACAGATACGCAGTATTTT,CASSQAGITDTQYF
TRBJ2-7,TRBV24-1,TRBD1,few,TGTGCCACCAGCCCCGGGACAGCCTCCTACGAGCAGTACTTC,CATSPGTASYEQYF
TRBJ2-1,TRBV9,TRBD2,-,TGTGCCAGCAGCGTCGGGGCGGGACTAGCGGATGCGGGCTCCTACAATGAGCAGTTCTTC,CASSVGAGLADAGSYNEQFF
TRBJ1-1,TRBV6-2/TRBV6-3,-,-,TGTGCCAGCAGTTACTCGATAGTTTCAGGAAGGGGGACTGAAGCTTTCTTT,CASSYSIVSGRGTEAFF
TRBJ2-7,TRBV30,TRBD2,-,TGTGCTTCCGATAAGCGGGGGAGCTCCTACGAGCAGTACTTC,CASDKRGSSYEQYF
TRBJ1-4,TRBV2,-,-,TGTGCCAGCAACCCCCGAGAGCCTCGCGGTGAAAAACTGTTTTTT,CASNPREPRGEKLFF
TRBJ1-1,TRBV9,-,-,TGTGCCAGCAGCGTAGTGTCGGGGGGTTATGGCACTGAAGCTTTCTTT,CASSVVSGGYGTEAFF
TRBJ1-6,TRBV4-1,-,-,TGCGCCAGCAGCCAACGGGACACCCGTTCACCCCTCCACTTT,CASSQRDTRSPLHF
TRBJ1-4,TRBV3-1/TRBV3-2,-,-,TGTGCCAGCAGCCAAGATAGGGGCACGGACGAAAAACTGTTTTTT,CASSQDRGTDEKLFF
TRBJ1-4,TRBV14,-,-,TGTGCCAGCAGCCAATCCTATCCCTCTAATGAAAAACTGTTTTTT,CASSQSYPSNEKLFF
TRBJ2-3,TRBV9,TRBD2,-,TGTGCCAGCAGCGTAGCGGGGGGGCGTACAGATACGCAGTATTTT,CASSVAGGRTDTQYF
TRBJ2-7,TRBV14,TRBD1,-,TGTGCCAGCAGCCAGGCCCCGGGACAGGGGATCTACGAGCAGTACTTC,CASSQAPGQGIYEQYF
TRBJ1-5,TRBV15,-,-,TGTGCCACCAGCAGCGGGCCAGGGGACAATCAGCCCCAGCATTTT,CATSSGPGDNQPQHF
TRBJ1-4,TRBV7-9,TRBD1,-,TGTGCCAGCAGCCGCAGGGGGTCGGGTGAAAAACTGTTTTTT,CASSRRGSGEKLFF
TRBJ2-7,TRBV20-1,TRBD1,once,TGCAGTGCTCCCCGGACAGGGCAGCAGTACTTC,CSAPRTGQQYF
TRBJ1-5,TRBV4-1,-,-,TGCGCCAGCAGCCAAGTTGACGGGCAGCCCCAGCATTTT,CASSQVDGQPQHF
TRBJ2-3,TRBV30,TRBD2,few,TGTGCCTGGAGTCACCTGACTAGCGGGGTTGGGAATACGCAGTATTTT,CAWSHLTSGVGNTQYF
TRBJ1-3,TRBV11-2,-,-,TGTGCCAGCAGCTTAGTGGCGGCCGGAAACACCATATATTTT,CASSLVAAGNTIYF